Following are 9 T cell receptor beta chains from one sample sequenced in a study of OX40 agonist ivuxolimab in advanced cancers. The repertoire was sequenced with immunoSEQ multiplex PCR; TCRdb's copy has only in-frame clones and lacks some. The sample lists around 95,000 clones, about 91% occurring once. The sample in question was CD4+ or CD8+ T cells sorted from blood, obtained in a trial of the OX40 agonist ivuxolimab. The receptors stem from an adult with an advanced solid tumor such as melanoma, head and neck, liver or kidney cancer.

The table lists this clone with a few counts. The rearrangement uses TRBV7-9 and TRBJ1-3; 9 bases map to TRBD1. This CDR3 contains 14 residues. The germline CDR1 and CDR2 sequences are SEHNR and FQNEAQ (reference sequence). The V and J ends lost 7 bases and 3 bases, in that order; junction bases with no gene match: 4. CDR3 in DNA: TGTGCCAGCACCGTGGGACAGGGTGGAAACACCATATATTTT. Its protein is CASTVGQGGNTIYF.

This chain joins TRBV30 and TRBJ2-2; no clear D. Germline loops: CDR1 GTSNPN, CDR2 SVGIG (reference sequence). Trimming removed 4 bases from V and 1 base from J, with 10 bases in between. This CDR3 is 14 amino acids long. CDR3 loop: CAWTGTLNTGELFF. The CDR3 DNA is TGTGCCTGGACGGGCACCCTGAACACCGGGGAGCTGTTTTTT.

This CDR3 is CASSVETGAGTEAFF. Here the CDR3 DNA reads TGTGCCAGCAGCGTAGAAACAGGGGCAGGCACTGAAGCTTTCTTT. This sequence joins TRBV9 and TRBJ1-1; TRBD1 aligns across 7 bases. After removal of 0 bases from V and 4 bases from J, the junction contained 6 bases not matched to a gene. Germline V CDR1 and CDR2: SGDLS, YYNGEE. This CDR3 has 15 amino acids.

The V call is TRBV7-9, the J call TRBJ2-2, with D possibly being TRBD1 (7 bases). The CDR3 length is 14 residues. Germline CDR1 and CDR2: SEHNR and FQNEAQ (reference sequence). Trimming left V 5 bases short and J 6 bases short, with 13 bases between. The CDR3 protein is CASSKGAGPGELFF. The CDR3 DNA is TGTGCCAGCAGCAAGGGGGCGGGACCCGGGGAGCTGTTTTTT.

In nucleotides, the CDR3 is TGTGCCAGCACCTTCGGACGGGTTAATTCACCCCTCCACTTT. Translated, it gives CASTFGRVNSPLHF. The genes are TRBV6-5 and TRBJ1-6, with D unresolved. The germline gives CDR1 MNHEY, CDR2 SVGAGI. CDR3 length: 14 amino acids. Between the trimmed V and J ends, which lost 7 bases and 6 bases, there was a span of 13 bases.

This clone was seen a few times. The J gene is TRBJ1-3, the V gene TRBV4-1; the D gene is possibly TRBD1 (5 bases). This CDR3 contains 16 residues. Germline CDR1 MGHRA, CDR2 YSYEKL. Trimming took 8 bases from V and 2 from J, leaving 19 bases between them. CDR3 nucleotides: TGCGCCAGCCAGAGCGTTATGGGGCCAGCTGGAAACACCATATATTTT. Translated, it gives CASQSVMGPAGNTIYF.

The CDR3 reads CASSSGIFETQYF. CDR3 sequence (DNA): TGCGCCAGCAGCTCGGGGATTTTCGAGACCCAGTACTTC. J is TRBJ2-5 and V is TRBV5-1; TRBD2 might be the D (5 bases). This CDR3 contains 13 residues. V lost 3 bases and J 5 bases, leaving 11 bases between the germline ends. Germline loops: CDR1 SGHRS, CDR2 YFSETQ.

The chain joins TRBV28 to TRBJ1-3; the match to TRBD1 covers 7 bases. The CDR3 consists of 16 residues. V lost 5 bases and J lost 3; bases outside the gene matches: 10. Germline assignment: CDR1 MDHEN and CDR2 SYDVKM. CDR3 amino acids: CASSPRQGLVGNTIYF. CDR3 sequence (DNA): TGTGCCAGCAGTCCTAGACAGGGTCTAGTTGGAAACACCATATATTTT.

The chain joins TRBV19 to TRBJ2-1; D is ambiguous. Germline assignment: CDR1 LNHDA and CDR2 SQIVND (reference sequence). V lost 5 bases, J lost 0 bases, and 14 bases lay in between. The CDR3 contains 16 residues. This CDR3 is CASSPLYGPSYNEQFF. CDR3 DNA: TGTGCCAGTAGTCCTCTTTATGGGCCCTCCTACAATGAGCAGTTCTTC.